What follows is one T cell receptor beta chain and its context. Source study methods: How many nucleated cells were present was estimated from reference gene primer amplification. TCRdb keeps only in-frame clones here, not all; method: immunoSEQ multiplex PCR. That table supplies the V and J calls and clone size; D and trimming were determined from the DNA. The table has approximately 30,000 clones, roughly 90% seen once. The record originates from a study of blood T cell repertoires in COVID-19. Study details: Specimens from acute and convalescent COVID-19 originated in the United States, Italy and Spain. From T cells, B-cell-depleted T cells, or PBMCs came the material, which was cDNA or gDNA.

The ends were cut back, 5 bases at V and 2 bases at J, with 17 bases in the middle. The germline V gene encodes CDR1 MDHEN and CDR2 SYDVKM. This CDR3 spans 16 amino acids. Input material: peripheral blood. The gene calls are TRBV28 and TRBJ2-3; D unclear. The source is a woman aged 35 to 49 with active or convalescent COVID-19. CDR3 region: CASSPGTYTNTDTQYF. CDR3 DNA sequence: TGTGCCAGCAGTCCCGGTACTTATACCAACACAGATACGCAGTATTTT.